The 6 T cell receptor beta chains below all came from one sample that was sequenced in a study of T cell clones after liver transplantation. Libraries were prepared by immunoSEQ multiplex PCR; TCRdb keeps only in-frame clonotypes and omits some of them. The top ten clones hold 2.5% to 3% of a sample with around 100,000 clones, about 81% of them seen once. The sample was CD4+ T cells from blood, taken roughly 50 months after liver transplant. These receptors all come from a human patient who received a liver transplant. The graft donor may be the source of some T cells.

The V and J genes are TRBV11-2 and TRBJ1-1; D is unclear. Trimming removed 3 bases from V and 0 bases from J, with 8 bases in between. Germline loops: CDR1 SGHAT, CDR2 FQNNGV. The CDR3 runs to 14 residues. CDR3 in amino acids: CASSFEGLNTEAFF. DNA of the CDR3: TGTGCCAGCAGCTTTGAGGGCCTGAACACTGAAGCTTTCTTT.

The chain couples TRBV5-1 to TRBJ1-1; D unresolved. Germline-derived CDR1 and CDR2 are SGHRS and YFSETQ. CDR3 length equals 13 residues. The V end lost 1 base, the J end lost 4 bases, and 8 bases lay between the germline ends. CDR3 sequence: CASSLTEATEAFF. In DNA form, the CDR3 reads TGCGCCAGCAGCTTGACGGAGGCCACTGAAGCTTTCTTT.

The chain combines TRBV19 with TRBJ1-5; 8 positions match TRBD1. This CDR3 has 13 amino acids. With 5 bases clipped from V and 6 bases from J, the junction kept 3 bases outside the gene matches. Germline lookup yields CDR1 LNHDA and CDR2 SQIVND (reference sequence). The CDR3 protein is CASSPDRVQPQHF. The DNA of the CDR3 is TGTGCCAGTAGTCCGGACAGGGTTCAGCCCCAGCATTTT. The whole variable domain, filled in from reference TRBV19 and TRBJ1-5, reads DGGITQSPKYLFRKEGQNVTLSCEQNLNHDAMYWYRQDPGQGLRLIYYSQIVNDFQKGDIAEGYSVSREKKESFPLTVTSAQKNPTAFYLCASSPDRVQPQHFGDGTRLSIL.

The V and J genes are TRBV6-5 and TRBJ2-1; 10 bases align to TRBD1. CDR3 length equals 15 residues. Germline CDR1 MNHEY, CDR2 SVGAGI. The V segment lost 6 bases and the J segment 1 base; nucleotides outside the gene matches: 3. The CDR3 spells CASRRTGGSYNEQFF. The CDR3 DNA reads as TGTGCCAGCAGGCGGACAGGGGGATCCTACAATGAGCAGTTCTTC.

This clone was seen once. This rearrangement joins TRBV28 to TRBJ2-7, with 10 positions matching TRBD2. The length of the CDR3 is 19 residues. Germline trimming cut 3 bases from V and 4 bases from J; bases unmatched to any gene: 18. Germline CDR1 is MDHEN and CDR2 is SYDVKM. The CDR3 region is CASSFLIVLAGALQYEQYF. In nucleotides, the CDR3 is TGTGCCAGCAGTTTTCTTATCGTCCTAGCGGGAGCTCTACAGTACGAGCAGTACTTC.

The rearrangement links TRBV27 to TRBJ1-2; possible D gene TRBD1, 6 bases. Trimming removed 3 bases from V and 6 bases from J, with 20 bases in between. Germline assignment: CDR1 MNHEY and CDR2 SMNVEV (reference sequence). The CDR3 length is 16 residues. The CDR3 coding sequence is TGTGCCAGCAGTTTGGGGGCAAGGCCGTATGGGGATGGCTACACCTTC. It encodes CASSLGARPYGDGYTF.